The subject of this entry is one T cell receptor (beta chain). The source of the sample is a study of control samples from healthy donors and cancer patients. Sequenced by immunoSEQ multiplex PCR; TCRdb stores in-frame clones only, minus some. This sample has tens of thousands of clones; around 87% occur once, and the top ten carry roughly 1.6%. The germline V gene encodes CDR1 SGHDT and CDR2 YYEEEE. Unmatched junction bases numbered 6, after V lost 6 bases and J lost 2 bases. This CDR3 is built from 14 residues. The chain combines TRBV5-6 with TRBJ1-2; 8 bases match TRBD1. This TCR came from a woman in her forties with lung cancer. Sequencing was performed on PBMCs. CDR3 in DNA: TGTGCCAGCAACGTAGACAGGGGAAACTATGGCTACACCTTC. This codes for CASNVDRGNYGYTF.